The sequence of this T cell receptor (beta chain) was determined in a study of cytomegalovirus exposure and HLA in healthy donors. This CDR3 has 16 amino acids. Trimming removed 5 bases from V and 7 bases from J; junction bases left unmatched: 9. The germline V gene encodes CDR1 MDHEN and CDR2 SYDVKM. Whole-study results and caveats: It was fewer than 200 TCR beta chains that were listed as cytomegalovirus-associated. Most of the TCR beta V segments (in an earlier analysis) were productive either about 87% or about 30% of the time.

With 60 Vbeta and 13 Jbeta primers, the PCR was carried out. The protocol was immunoSEQ multiplex PCR, while the TCRdb copy is restricted to in-frame clones and leaves out a portion. Here the sample table reports around 150,000 clones. In regard to this clone: Its specificity is unknown.

The V and J genes are TRBV28 and TRBJ2-1; 12 bases agree with TRBD1. The sample was PBMCs. This TCR derives from a middle-aged man in good health and CMV-seronegative. As DNA, the CDR3 is TGTGCCAGCAGTCAACCGGGACAGGGGGCGGGGAATGAGCAGTTCTTC. Protein sequence: CASSQPGQGAGNEQFF.